This is a list of T cell receptor beta chains from one sample in a study of sequential checkpoint blockade in melanoma. Assay used: immunoSEQ multiplex PCR; TCRdb lists only in-frame clones, some missing. The sample holds some 8,000 clones, over 85% seen once. The sample consisted of CD8+ T cells sorted from blood (inferred from file names), taken from a patient given nivolumab and ipilimumab in sequence. The receptor source for this set is a human donor with melanoma. The CDR3 runs from the conserved cysteine through the conserved F or W. D genes are given only for firm matches. Some rows have no size entry. The others give once, few or many, or a class for an expanded clone.

J gene: TRBJ2-7; D gene: -; V gene: TRBV11-2; clone size: -; CDR3 protein: CASSLLRGQGEQYF; CDR3 DNA: TGTGCCAGCAGCTTACTGCGGGGGCAGGGGGAGCAGTACTTC
J gene: TRBJ1-3; D gene: -; V gene: TRBV11-3; clone size: -; CDR3 protein: CASSLGTVSGNTIYF; CDR3 DNA: TGTGCCAGCAGCTTAGGGACAGTCTCTGGAAACACCATATATTTT
J gene: TRBJ2-5; D gene: TRBD2; V gene: TRBV7-2; clone size: -; CDR3 protein: CASSYGLAGTYQETQYF; CDR3 DNA: TGTGCCAGCAGCTACGGACTAGCGGGAACGTACCAAGAGACCCAGTACTTC
J gene: TRBJ2-7; D gene: TRBD2; V gene: TRBV27; clone size: once; CDR3 protein: CASSLSVAGDYEQYF; CDR3 DNA: TGTGCCAGCAGTTTATCGGTAGCGGGAGACTACGAGCAGTACTTC
J gene: TRBJ2-7; D gene: -; V gene: TRBV29-1; clone size: -; CDR3 protein: CSGGAFGEQYF; CDR3 DNA: TGCAGCGGCGGGGCTTTCGGCGAGCAGTACTTC
J gene: TRBJ2-2; D gene: TRBD2; V gene: TRBV5-4; clone size: -; CDR3 protein: CASSLERETHTGELFF; CDR3 DNA: TGTGCCAGCAGCTTAGAGCGGGAGACGCACACCGGGGAGCTGTTTTTT
J gene: TRBJ2-1; D gene: TRBD2; V gene: TRBV27; clone size: -; CDR3 protein: CASSLGTSAYNEQFF; CDR3 DNA: TGTGCCAGCAGTTTAGGGACTAGCGCTTACAATGAGCAGTTCTTC
J gene: TRBJ1-4; D gene: -; V gene: TRBV7-9; clone size: -; CDR3 protein: CASSLRQSATNEKLFF; CDR3 DNA: TGTGCCAGCAGCTTAAGACAGTCTGCAACTAATGAAAAACTGTTTTTT
J gene: TRBJ1-5; D gene: TRBD1; V gene: TRBV19; clone size: once; CDR3 protein: CASSTGPGQGASGNQPQHF; CDR3 DNA: TGTGCCAGTAGTACTGGCCCGGGACAGGGGGCTTCGGGCAATCAGCCCCAGCATTTT
J gene: TRBJ2-7; D gene: -; V gene: TRBV27; clone size: -; CDR3 protein: CASSFKSRRLYDEQYF; CDR3 DNA: TGTGCCAGCAGTTTTAAATCTCGGCGGTTGTACGACGAGCAGTACTTC
J gene: TRBJ1-1; D gene: -; V gene: TRBV27; clone size: -; CDR3 protein: CASSPPNTEAFF; CDR3 DNA: TGTGCCAGCAGTCCCCCAAACACTGAAGCTTTCTTT
J gene: TRBJ2-1; D gene: -; V gene: TRBV10-1; clone size: -; CDR3 protein: CASSEPVGENNEQFF; CDR3 DNA: TGCGCCAGCAGTGAGCCGGTGGGAGAAAACAATGAGCAGTTCTTC
J gene: TRBJ1-4; D gene: -; V gene: TRBV27; clone size: -; CDR3 protein: CASSLSISRVIGAEKLFF; CDR3 DNA: TGTGCCAGCAGTTTATCGATATCCCGTGTTATTGGGGCGGAAAAACTGTTTTTT
J gene: TRBJ1-4; D gene: -; V gene: TRBV9; clone size: -; CDR3 protein: CASSVEGASEKLFF; CDR3 DNA: TGTGCCAGCAGCGTAGAAGGGGCGAGTGAAAAACTGTTTTTT
J gene: TRBJ1-1; D gene: TRBD1; V gene: TRBV19; clone size: large; CDR3 protein: CASSIGQGAPEAFF; CDR3 DNA: TGTGCCAGTAGTATAGGACAGGGGGCCCCTGAAGCTTTCTTT